Listed here is a single TCR beta chain. This sample was taken from a study of blood T cell repertoires in COVID-19. For the study at large: Italy, Spain and the United States were the sources of the convalescent and acute COVID-19 samples. Nucleic acid was either cDNA or gDNA, and it came from T cells, B-cell-depleted T cells, or PBMCs.

Original processing notes: Estimated nucleated cell counts came from reference gene primer amplification. Here immunoSEQ multiplex PCR was the method, and the copy in TCRdb shows in-frame clones only, minus some. The DNA gave D and trimming, while V, J and clone size come from that table. The sample yields about 140,000 clones, about 87% seen once. This CDR3 comprises 17 residues. The germline gives CDR1 SGHRS, CDR2 YFSETQ. Trimming pared 0 bases from V and 3 bases from J, leaving 16 bases between. The TCR originated in a human donor in a cohort sampled during active COVID-19. The chain links TRBV5-1 to TRBJ1-3, with a possible D match to TRBD1 (5 bases). The specimen sequenced was peripheral blood. The CDR3 coding sequence is TGCGCCAGCAGCTTGGTTGGTGTGGGGCAGCTTGGAAACACCATATATTTT. Translated: CASSLVGVGQLGNTIYF.